This section outlines one TCR beta chain sequence together with its context. Measured with immunoSEQ multiplex PCR; TCRdb has only the in-frame clones, and not every one. The top ten clones hold 6% to 7% of a sample with 100,000 to 150,000 clones, around 94% of them seen once. This entry belongs to a study of T cell responses to AZD1222 COVID-19 vaccine. Between the trimmed V and J ends, which lost 0 bases and 4 bases, there was a span of 16 bases. This CDR3 is 17 amino acids long. Germline CDR1 reads MNHEY; CDR2 reads SVGEGT. This receptor was identified in an adult in good health. The sample here was peripheral blood, taken on day 0 of AZD1222 vaccination. V gene TRBV6-2 or TRBV6-3 combines with J gene TRBJ2-1, with a tentative D call TRBD2 (6 bases). The CDR3 protein is CASSYSPRDSDYNEQFF. The CDR3 DNA reads as TGTGCCAGCAGTTACTCCCCACGGGACTCGGATTACAATGAGCAGTTCTTC.